The 2 T cell receptor beta chains below come from one sample, sequenced in a study of T cell repertoires in cytomegalovirus infection. TCRdb fed the reads into MiXCR, producing one record per CDR3 protein. The table includes about 47,000 distinct CDR3 sequences, nearly 20% detected once. Their antigens are not known. The sequencing here drew on CD8+ T cells from cultured PBMCs, taken from culture after CMV antigen stimulation. These receptors originate from a human donor in good health (CMV status not recorded). Some clones in this sample may be carry-over from other donors' samples.

This clonotype occurred a few times. The V and J genes are TRBV4-3 and TRBJ1-1; D is unclear. V was trimmed by 1 base and J by 0 bases, leaving 3 bases between them. CDR1 LGHNA and CDR2 YSLEER come from the germline V gene. There are 13 residues in the CDR3. CDR3: CASSQGVNTEAFF. CDR3 coding DNA: TGCGCCAGCAGCCAAGGTGTGAACACTGAAGCTTTCTTT.

This chain connects TRBV19 to TRBJ1-5, with TRBD1 as a possible D gene (5 bases). Per germline, CDR1 LNHDA and CDR2 SQIVND (reference sequence). The CDR3 is 13 residues long. V dropped 3 bases and J dropped 5 bases, with 8 bases sitting between them. This chain's CDR3 is CASSIKGDQPQHF. In nucleotides, the CDR3 is TGTGCCAGTAGTATCAAAGGGGATCAGCCCCAGCATTTT.